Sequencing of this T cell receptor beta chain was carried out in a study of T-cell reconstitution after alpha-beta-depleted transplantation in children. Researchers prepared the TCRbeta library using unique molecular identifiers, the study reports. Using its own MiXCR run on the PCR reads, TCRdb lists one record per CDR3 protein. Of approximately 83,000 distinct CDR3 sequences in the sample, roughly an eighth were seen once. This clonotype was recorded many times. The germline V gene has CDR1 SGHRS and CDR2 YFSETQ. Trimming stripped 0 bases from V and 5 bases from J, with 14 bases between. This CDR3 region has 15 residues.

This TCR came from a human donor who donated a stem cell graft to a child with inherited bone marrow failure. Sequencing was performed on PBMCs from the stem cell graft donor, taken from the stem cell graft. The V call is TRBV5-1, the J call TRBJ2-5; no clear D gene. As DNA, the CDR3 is TGCGCCAGCAGCTTGGAAGACTGGGCGTGGGAGACCCAGTACTTC. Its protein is CASSLEDWAWETQYF.